This T cell receptor (beta chain) derives from a study of shared clonotypes between healthy human individuals. Study summary: A couple of women and three men aged 18 to 49 made up the donors.

Notes on the study in general: Among several donors, approximately 5% of naive CD4 clonotypes were found in common. Generally, estimated richness proved larger in naive subsets than it did in memory subsets.

As for this clone: The antigen remains undetermined.

An assay was performed, and its level was deep. This table comes from immunoSEQ multiplex PCR, and its TCRdb copy is limited to in-frame clones, with some not included. The table shows 900,000 to 1,200,000 clones, with more than 75% occurring only once. V gave up 3 bases and J gave up 3 bases, with 12 bases separating them. From germline, CDR1 is GTSNPN and CDR2 SVGIG (reference sequence). This CDR3 is built from 13 residues. This receptor was taken from a man aged 18 to 29 in good health. Some clones in this sample may be carry-over from other donors' samples. This chain uses TRBV30 with TRBJ2-7, with a tentative D call TRBD1 (6 bases). The sequenced material came from memory CD4+ T cells from PBMCs. Documented subset: CD45RA-negative fraction. CDR3 loop: CAWSRDMGYEQYF. The CDR3 bases are TGTGCCTGGAGCCGGGACATGGGCTACGAGCAGTACTTC.